This paragraph reports one TCR beta chain. Its matching antigen is unknown. The germline gene is not matched at one end of the junction; a read error may be the cause. The data were taken from a study of breast tumors, draining lymph nodes, adjacent tissues. Notes on the study in general: Compared with basal-like, luminal-like tumors shared significantly more repertoire with nontumor tissue. Tumors had less TCR diversity than lymph nodes, more than nontumor tissue. Tumor T cell lymph node origin was a supported hypothesis, not proven.

MiXCR, run by TCRdb on the multiplex PCR reads, gives a single entry per CDR3 protein. The repertoire has roughly 14,000 distinct CDR3 sequences, roughly 55% of them found once; the top ten carry about 30%. The sequenced sample consisted of tumor-adjacent breast tissue. This sequence originates from a female donor with breast cancer. Some clones in this sample may be carry-over from other donors' samples.

This CDR3 is CSARESYVFPLHF. The CDR3 DNA reads as TGCAGTGCTCGAGAATCTTATGTTTTCCCCCTCCACTTT. This sequence joins TRBV20-1 and TRBJ1-6; D gene ambiguous. In germline, CDR1 is DFQATT, CDR2 SNEGSKA (reference sequence). The CDR3 spans 13 residues.